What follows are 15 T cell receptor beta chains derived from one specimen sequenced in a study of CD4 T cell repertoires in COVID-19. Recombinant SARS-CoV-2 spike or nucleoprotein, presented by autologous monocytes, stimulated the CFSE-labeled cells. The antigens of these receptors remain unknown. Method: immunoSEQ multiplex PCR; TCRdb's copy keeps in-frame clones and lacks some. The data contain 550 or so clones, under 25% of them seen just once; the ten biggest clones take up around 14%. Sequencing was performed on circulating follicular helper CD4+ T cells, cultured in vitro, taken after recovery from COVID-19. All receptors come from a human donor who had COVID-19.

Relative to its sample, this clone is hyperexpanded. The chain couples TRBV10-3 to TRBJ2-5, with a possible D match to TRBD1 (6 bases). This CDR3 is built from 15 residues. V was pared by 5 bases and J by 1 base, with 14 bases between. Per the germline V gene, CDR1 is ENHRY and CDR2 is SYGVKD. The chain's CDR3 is CAISPQQGGQETQYF. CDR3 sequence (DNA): TGTGCCATCAGTCCACAGCAAGGGGGCCAAGAGACCCAGTACTTC.

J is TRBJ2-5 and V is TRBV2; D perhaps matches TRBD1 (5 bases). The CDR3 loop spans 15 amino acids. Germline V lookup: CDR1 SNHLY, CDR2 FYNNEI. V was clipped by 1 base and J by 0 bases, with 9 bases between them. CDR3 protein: CASSEGRQYQETQYF. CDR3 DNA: TGTGCCAGCAGTGAAGGTCGACAGTACCAAGAGACCCAGTACTTC.

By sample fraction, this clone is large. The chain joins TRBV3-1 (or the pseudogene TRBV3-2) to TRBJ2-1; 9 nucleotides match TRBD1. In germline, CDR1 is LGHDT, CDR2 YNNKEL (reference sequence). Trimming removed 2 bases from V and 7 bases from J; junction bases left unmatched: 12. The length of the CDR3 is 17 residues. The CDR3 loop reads CASSQNRGGQGRNEQFF. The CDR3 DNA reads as TGTGCCAGCAGCCAAAACCGCGGGGGACAGGGTAGAAATGAGCAGTTCTTC.

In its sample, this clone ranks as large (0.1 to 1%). This CDR3 is CASSLQGGTEAFF. In DNA, the CDR3 is TGTGCCAGCAGCTTACAGGGAGGCACTGAAGCTTTCTTT. The chain has TRBV7-3 and TRBJ1-1; possible D gene TRBD1, 5 bases. The CDR3 has 13 amino acids. Deletions cut 2 bases from V and 4 bases from J, with 8 bases between. Germline CDR1 reads SGHTA; CDR2 reads FQGTGA.

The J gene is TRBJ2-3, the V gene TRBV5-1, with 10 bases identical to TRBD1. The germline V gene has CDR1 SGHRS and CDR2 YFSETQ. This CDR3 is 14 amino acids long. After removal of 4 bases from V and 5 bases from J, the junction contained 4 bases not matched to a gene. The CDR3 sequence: CASSPGQGGDTQYF. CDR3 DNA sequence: TGCGCCAGCAGCCCCGGACAGGGGGGAGATACGCAGTATTTT.

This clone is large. The CDR3 region has the DNA TGTGCCAGCACCGGCCAGTTAGCTAACTATGGCTACACCTTC. It translates to CASTGQLANYGYTF. The chain employs TRBV11-2 and TRBJ1-2; no definite D call. The V end was cut by 7 bases, the J end by 0 bases, with 12 bases between. Germline CDR1 and CDR2: SGHAT and FQNNGV. The CDR3 extends over 14 amino acids. Drawing the rest from reference TRBV11-2 and TRBJ1-2, the complete variable domain is EAGVAQSPRYKIIEKRQSVAFWCNPISGHATLYWYQQILGQGPKLLIQFQNNGVVDDSQLPKDRFSAERLKGVDSTLKIQPAKLEDSAVYLCASTGQLANYGYTFGSGTRLTVV.

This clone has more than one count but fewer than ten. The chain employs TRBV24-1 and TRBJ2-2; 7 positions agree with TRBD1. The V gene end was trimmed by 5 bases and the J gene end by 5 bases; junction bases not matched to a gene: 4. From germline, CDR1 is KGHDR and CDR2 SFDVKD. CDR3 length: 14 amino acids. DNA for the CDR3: TGTGCCACCAGTGGGACAGGTTTGACCGGGGAGCTGTTTTTT. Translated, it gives CATSGTGLTGELFF.

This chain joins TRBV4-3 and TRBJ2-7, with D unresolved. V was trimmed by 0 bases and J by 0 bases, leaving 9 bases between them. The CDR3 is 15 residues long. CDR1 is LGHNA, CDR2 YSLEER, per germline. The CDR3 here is CASSQDWKTSYEQYF. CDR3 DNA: TGCGCCAGCAGCCAAGATTGGAAGACCTCCTACGAGCAGTACTTC.

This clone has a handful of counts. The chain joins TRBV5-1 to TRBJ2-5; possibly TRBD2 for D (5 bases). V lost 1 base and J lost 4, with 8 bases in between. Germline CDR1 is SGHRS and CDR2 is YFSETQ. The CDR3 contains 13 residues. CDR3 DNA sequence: TGCGCCAGCAGCTTGACCCTAGCAGAGACCCAGTACTTC. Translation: CASSLTLAETQYF.

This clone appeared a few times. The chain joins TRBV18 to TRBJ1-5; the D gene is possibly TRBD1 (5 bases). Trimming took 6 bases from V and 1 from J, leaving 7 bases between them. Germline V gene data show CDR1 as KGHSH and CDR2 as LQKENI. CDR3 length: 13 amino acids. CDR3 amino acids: CASSRDSNQPQHF. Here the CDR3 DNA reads TGTGCCAGCTCCCGGGACAGCAATCAGCCCCAGCATTTT.

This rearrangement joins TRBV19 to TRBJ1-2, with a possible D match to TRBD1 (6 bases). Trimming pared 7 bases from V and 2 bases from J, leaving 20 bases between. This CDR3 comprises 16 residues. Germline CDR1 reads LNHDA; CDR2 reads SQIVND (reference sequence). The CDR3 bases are TGTGCCAGTACTTCCCTAGGGGGGCAGCCGAACTATGGCTACACCTTC. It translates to CASTSLGGQPNYGYTF.

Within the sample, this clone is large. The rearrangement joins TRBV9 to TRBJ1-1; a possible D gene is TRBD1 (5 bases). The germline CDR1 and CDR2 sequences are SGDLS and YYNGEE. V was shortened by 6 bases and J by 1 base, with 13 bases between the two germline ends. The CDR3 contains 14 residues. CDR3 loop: CASTENQGNTEAFF. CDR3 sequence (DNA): TGTGCCAGCACCGAAAACCAGGGGAACACTGAAGCTTTCTTT. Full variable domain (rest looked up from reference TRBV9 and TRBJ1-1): DSGVTQTPKHLITATGQRVTLRCSPRSGDLSVYWYQQSLDQGLQFLIQYYNGEERAKGNILERFSAQQFPDLHSELNLSSLELGDSALYFCASTENQGNTEAFFGQGTRLTVV.

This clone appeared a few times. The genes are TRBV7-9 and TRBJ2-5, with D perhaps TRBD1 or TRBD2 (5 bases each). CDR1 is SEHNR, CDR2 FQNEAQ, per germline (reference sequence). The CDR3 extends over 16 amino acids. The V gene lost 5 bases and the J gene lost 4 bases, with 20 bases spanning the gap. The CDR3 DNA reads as TGTGCCAGCAGCCCCGGGGCTAGCCTTCTCCTAGAGACCCAGTACTTC. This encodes CASSPGASLLLETQYF.

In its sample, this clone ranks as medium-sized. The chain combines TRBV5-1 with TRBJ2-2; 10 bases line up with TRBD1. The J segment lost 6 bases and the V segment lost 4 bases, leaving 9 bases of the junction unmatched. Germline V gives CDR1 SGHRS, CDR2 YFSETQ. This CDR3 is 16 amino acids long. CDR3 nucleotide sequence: TGCGCCAGCAGCCTCATCGGGGGACAGGGGTCCGGGGAGCTGTTTTTT. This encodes CASSLIGGQGSGELFF.

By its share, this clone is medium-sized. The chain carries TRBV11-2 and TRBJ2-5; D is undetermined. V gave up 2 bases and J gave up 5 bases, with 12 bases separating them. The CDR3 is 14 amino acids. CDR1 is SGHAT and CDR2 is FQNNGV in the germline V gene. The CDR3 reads CASSLFKTAETQYF. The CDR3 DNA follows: TGTGCCAGCAGCTTATTCAAGACCGCGGAGACCCAGTACTTC.